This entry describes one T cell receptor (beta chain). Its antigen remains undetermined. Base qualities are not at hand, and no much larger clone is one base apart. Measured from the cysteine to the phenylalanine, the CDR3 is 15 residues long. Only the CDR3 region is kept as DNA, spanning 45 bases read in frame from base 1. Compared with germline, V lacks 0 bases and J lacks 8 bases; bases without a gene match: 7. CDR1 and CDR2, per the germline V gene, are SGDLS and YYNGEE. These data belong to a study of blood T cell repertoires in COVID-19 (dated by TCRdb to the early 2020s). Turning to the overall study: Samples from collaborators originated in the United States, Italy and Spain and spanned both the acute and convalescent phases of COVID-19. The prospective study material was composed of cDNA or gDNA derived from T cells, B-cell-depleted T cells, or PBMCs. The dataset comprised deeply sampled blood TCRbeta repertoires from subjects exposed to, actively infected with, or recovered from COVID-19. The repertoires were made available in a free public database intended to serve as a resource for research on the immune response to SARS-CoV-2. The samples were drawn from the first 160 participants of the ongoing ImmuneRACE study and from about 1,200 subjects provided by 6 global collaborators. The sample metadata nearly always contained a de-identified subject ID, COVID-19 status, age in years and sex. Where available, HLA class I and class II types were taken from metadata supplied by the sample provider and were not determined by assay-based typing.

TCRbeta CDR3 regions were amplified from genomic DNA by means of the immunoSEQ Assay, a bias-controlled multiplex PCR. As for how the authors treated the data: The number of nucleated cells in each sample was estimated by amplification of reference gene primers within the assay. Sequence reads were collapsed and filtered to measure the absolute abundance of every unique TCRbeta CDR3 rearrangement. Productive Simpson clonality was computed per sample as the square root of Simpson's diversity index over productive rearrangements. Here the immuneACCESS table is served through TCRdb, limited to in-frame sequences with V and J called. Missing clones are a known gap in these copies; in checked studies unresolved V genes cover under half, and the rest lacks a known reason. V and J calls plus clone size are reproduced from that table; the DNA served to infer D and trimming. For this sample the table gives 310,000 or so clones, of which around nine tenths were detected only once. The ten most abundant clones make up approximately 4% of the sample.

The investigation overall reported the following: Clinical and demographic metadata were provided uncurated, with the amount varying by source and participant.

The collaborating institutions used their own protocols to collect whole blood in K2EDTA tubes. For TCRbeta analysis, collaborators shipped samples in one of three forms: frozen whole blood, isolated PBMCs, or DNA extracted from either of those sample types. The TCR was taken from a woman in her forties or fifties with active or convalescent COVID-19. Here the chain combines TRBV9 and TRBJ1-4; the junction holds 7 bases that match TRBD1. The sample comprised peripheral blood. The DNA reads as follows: TGTGCCAGCAGCGTAGATGGGACAGCCGCCGAAAAACTGTTTTTT. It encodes CASSVDGTAAEKLFF.